Listed below are T cell receptor beta chains from one sample, sequenced in a study of cytomegalovirus exposure and HLA in healthy donors. This table comes from immunoSEQ multiplex PCR, and its TCRdb copy is limited to in-frame clones, with some not included. The sample has fewer than 300,000 clones, roughly 89% seen once. Material for sequencing was PBMCs. The receptors derive from a man aged 35-49 years in good health and CMV-seropositive. The CDR3 runs from the conserved cysteine through the conserved F or W. The D gene is left open where the match is weak. Rows may omit the clone size; those that give it use once, few, many or a size class.

d_call j_call v_call clone_size cdr3_aa cdr3_nt
TRBD2 TRBJ2-7 TRBV6-5 - CASSRDYRSYEQYF TGTGCCAGCTCCCGGGACTACCGCTCCTACGAGCAGTACTTC
- TRBJ1-4 TRBV30 - CAWDDGTTNEKLFF TGTGCCTGGGACGACGGGACAACTAATGAAAAACTGTTTTTT
- TRBJ2-3 TRBV11-3 - CASSLGQTDTQYF TGTGCCAGCAGCTTAGGACAGACAGATACGCAGTATTTT
- TRBJ2-1 TRBV7-9 - CASSLVPTTYNEQFF TGTGCCAGCAGCTTAGTCCCCACTACCTATAATGAGCAGTTCTTC
- TRBJ2-2 TRBV28 - CASSVDIEATGELFF TGTGCCAGCAGCGTTGATATAGAGGCGACCGGGGAGCTGTTTTTT
TRBD1 TRBJ1-1 TRBV29-1 - CSAAVRTRGPEAFF TGCAGCGCAGCAGTACGGACGAGGGGGCCTGAAGCTTTCTTT
- TRBJ2-2 TRBV11-2 - CASSLRVAEAGGELFF TGTGCCAGCAGCTTACGGGTCGCGGAGGCGGGCGGGGAGCTGTTTTTT
- TRBJ2-7 TRBV7-9 - CASREGHQLTYEQYF TGTGCCAGCAGAGAGGGACACCAGCTAACCTACGAGCAGTACTTC
- TRBJ2-1 TRBV27 - CASSPGLFNEQFF TGTGCCAGCAGTCCGGGACTCTTCAATGAGCAGTTCTTC
- TRBJ1-4 TRBV6-6 few CASSARGNEKLFF TGTGCCAGCAGTGCCCGAGGGAATGAAAAACTGTTTTTT
TRBD1 TRBJ1-2 TRBV12-5 - CASGLVNTDRDYGYTF TGTGCTAGTGGTTTGGTAAATACCGACAGGGACTATGGCTACACCTTC
- TRBJ1-1 TRBV18 - CASSPADSQGTEAFF TGTGCCAGCTCACCGGCAGACAGTCAAGGGACTGAAGCTTTCTTT
TRBD1 TRBJ1-1 TRBV6-5 - CASRGQGPAFEAFF TGTGCCAGCAGAGGACAGGGTCCCGCCTTTGAAGCTTTCTTT
TRBD2 TRBJ2-3 TRBV18 - CASSLQGTSGSTATQYF TGTGCCAGCTCACTACAGGGGACTAGCGGTTCGACAGCTACGCAGTATTTT
- TRBJ2-3 TRBV7-3 - CASSLILSETDTQYF TGTGCCAGCAGCTTAATTCTTAGCGAAACAGATACGCAGTATTTT
- TRBJ1-5 TRBV7-9 - CASSLGGGYQPQHF TGTGCCAGCAGCTTAGGAGGAGGATATCAGCCCCAGCATTTT
TRBD2 TRBJ2-2 TRBV13 - CASSTDRLAANTGELFF TGTGCCAGCAGCACAGACAGACTAGCGGCGAACACCGGGGAGCTGTTTTTT
TRBD2 TRBJ2-2 TRBV5-4 few CASRSDREAGELFF TGTGCCAGCAGATCCGACCGGGAGGCCGGGGAGCTGTTTTTT
TRBD2 TRBJ2-5 TRBV7-6 once CASSLLARLAGGRQETQYF TGTGCCAGCAGCTTATTGGCCAGACTAGCGGGAGGGCGACAAGAGACCCAGTACTTC
TRBD2 TRBJ2-5 TRBV6-5 - CASRGGSAETQYF TGTGCCAGCAGAGGCGGGAGTGCCGAGACCCAGTACTTC
TRBD2 TRBJ2-5 TRBV4-1 - CASSPRRGETQYF TGCGCCAGCAGCCCCCGGCGGGGGGAGACCCAGTACTTC
- TRBJ2-7 TRBV13 - CASSSVAYEQYF TGTGCCAGCAGCTCCGTAGCGTACGAGCAGTACTTC
- TRBJ2-7 TRBV7-2 few CASSSRGRQSYEQYF TGTGCCAGCAGCTCGAGGGGGAGACAATCCTACGAGCAGTACTTC
TRBD2 TRBJ2-5 TRBV12-5 - CASGLGTSPRGETQYF TGTGCTAGTGGTTTGGGGACTAGCCCCCGTGGAGAGACCCAGTACTTC
TRBD2 TRBJ2-3 TRBV2 - CASREREPLTDTQYF TGTGCCAGCAGAGAGCGGGAGCCCCTGACAGATACGCAGTATTTT
TRBD2 TRBJ2-7 TRBV19 - CASSSGTSGSSEQYF TGTGCCAGTAGTTCCGGGACTAGCGGGAGCAGCGAGCAGTACTTC
TRBD1 TRBJ1-5 TRBV7-2 - CASSATGGRQPQHF TGTGCCAGCAGCGCTACAGGGGGCCGGCAGCCCCAGCATTTT
TRBD1 TRBJ1-1 TRBV9 few CASSLRGGVTEAFF TGTGCCAGCAGCCTCCGAGGGGGCGTGACTGAAGCTTTCTTT
TRBD1 TRBJ1-5 TRBV19 - CASSIVTGGSQPQHF TGTGCCAGTAGTATAGTAACAGGGGGCAGTCAGCCCCAGCATTTT
TRBD1 TRBJ2-7 TRBV28 - CASSLDRDRGYEQYF TGTGCCAGCAGTCTAGACCGAGACAGGGGGTACGAGCAGTACTTC
- TRBJ2-7 TRBV18 - CASSQGIYEQYF TGTGCCAGCTCACAGGGGATCTACGAGCAGTACTTC
- TRBJ2-2 TRBV5-6 few CASSSLRQDFTGELFF TGTGCCAGCAGCTCCTTGAGACAGGACTTCACCGGGGAGCTGTTTTTT
- TRBJ1-1 TRBV27 - CASSSQYRNTEAFF TGTGCCAGCAGTTCCCAGTACCGAAACACTGAAGCTTTCTTT
- TRBJ1-2 TRBV28 - CASTSAGAGYGYTF TGTGCCAGCACCTCCGCAGGGGCAGGCTATGGCTACACCTTC
- TRBJ2-1 TRBV5-1 - CASSRLGDEQFF TGCGCCAGCAGCCGACTAGGCGATGAGCAGTTCTTC
TRBD1 TRBJ2-7 TRBV6-6 - CASSNRQGGYF TGTGCCAGCAGTAACCGACAGGGGGGTTACTTC
TRBD2 TRBJ2-5 TRBV6-5 - CASSRLAAYQETQYF TGTGCCAGCAGCAGACTAGCGGCGTACCAAGAGACCCAGTACTTC
TRBD2 TRBJ2-5 TRBV10-2 - CASSASGYQETQYF TGCGCCAGCAGTGCTAGCGGCTACCAAGAGACCCAGTACTTC
- TRBJ2-5 TRBV7-6 - CASSPGLGRPHGETQYF TGTGCCAGCAGCCCTGGGCTGGGGCGGCCTCATGGAGAGACCCAGTACTTC
TRBD2 TRBJ2-1 TRBV7-9 - CALSGALAGSDEQFF TGTGCCCTCAGTGGGGCACTAGCGGGGAGCGATGAGCAGTTCTTC
TRBD1 TRBJ1-1 TRBV28 once CASSARTRTGGKAEAFF TGTGCCAGCAGTGCCCGTACGAGAACAGGGGGGAAGGCTGAAGCTTTCTTT
- TRBJ1-2 TRBV27 - CASSFGVANYGYTF TGTGCCAGCAGTTTCGGAGTAGCTAACTATGGCTACACCTTC
TRBD1 TRBJ1-4 TRBV5-5 - CASNLRGLAHEKLFF TGTGCCAGCAACCTAAGGGGGCTAGCTCATGAAAAACTGTTTTTT
TRBD1 TRBJ2-5 TRBV7-6 - CASSSGQGNGDF TGTGCCAGCAGCTCTGGACAGGGGAACGGAGACTTC
TRBD2 TRBJ2-1 TRBV28 - CASRGLAEHNEQFF TGTGCCAGCAGGGGACTAGCGGAACACAATGAGCAGTTCTTC
TRBD1 TRBJ1-4 TRBV14 few CASSQRPGQGAEKLFF TGTGCCAGCAGCCAGCGTCCGGGACAGGGTGCTGAAAAACTGTTTTTT